The clone carrying this T cell receptor (beta chain) has more than one count but fewer than ten. Its antigen is not identified. The data are from a study of identical twins. With template switching, a universal primer site was added, and the cDNA carried unique molecular identifiers. TCRdb recomputed calls from the 5' RACE reads with MiXCR, one row per CDR3 protein. The table includes around 370,000 distinct CDR3 sequences, roughly 10% detected once. The CDR3 covers 16 residues. V lost 6 bases and J lost 0, with 14 bases in between. Study-level findings and limits: Reduced insertions were recorded for abundant cord blood beta clonotypes, with no such pattern in memory repertoires. Because invariant MAIT and iNKT cells could be present, zero-insertion analyses could be partly confounded.

This chain connects TRBV12-3 or TRBV12-4 to TRBJ2-2; D possibly corresponds to TRBD2 (5 bases). This clonotype was sampled from a woman between 45 and 60 years old in good health. Sample: naive T cells sorted from blood. The CDR3 DNA is TGTGCCAGCAGCTCCGGGGTGCCCGCGAACACCGGGGAGCTGTTTTTT. It codes for CASSSGVPANTGELFF.